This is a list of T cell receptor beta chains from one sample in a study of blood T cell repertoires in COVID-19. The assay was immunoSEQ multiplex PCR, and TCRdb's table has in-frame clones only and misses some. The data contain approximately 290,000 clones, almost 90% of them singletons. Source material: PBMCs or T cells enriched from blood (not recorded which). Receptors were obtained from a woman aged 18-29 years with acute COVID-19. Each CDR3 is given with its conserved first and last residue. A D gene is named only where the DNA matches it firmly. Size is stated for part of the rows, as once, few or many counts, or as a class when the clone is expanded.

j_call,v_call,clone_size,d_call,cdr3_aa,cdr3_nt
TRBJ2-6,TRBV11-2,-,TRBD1,CASRRRPGQASTGANVLTF,TGTGCCAGCAGAAGACGACCGGGACAGGCATCTACTGGGGCCAACGTCCTGACTTTC
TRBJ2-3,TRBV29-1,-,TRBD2,CSLGTSGSLDTQYF,TGCAGCCTTGGGACTAGCGGGAGCTTAGATACGCAGTATTTT
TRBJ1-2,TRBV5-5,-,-,CASSLGTSSLNYGYTF,TGTGCCAGCAGCTTGGGGACATCCTCGCTTAACTATGGCTACACCTTC
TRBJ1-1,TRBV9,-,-,CASSVGGQGRTEAFF,TGTGCCAGCAGCGTAGGGGGGCAGGGCCGCACTGAAGCTTTCTTT
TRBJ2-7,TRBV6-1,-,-,CASSETRRRSMAYEQYF,TGTGCCAGCAGCGAAACCCGACGCAGGTCCATGGCCTACGAGCAGTACTTC
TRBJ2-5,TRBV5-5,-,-,CASSSSRETQYF,TGTGCCAGCAGCTCATCGCGGGAGACCCAGTACTTC
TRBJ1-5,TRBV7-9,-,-,CASSFAWEGNSNQPQHF,TGTGCCAGCAGCTTTGCCTGGGAGGGTAATAGCAATCAGCCCCAGCATTTT
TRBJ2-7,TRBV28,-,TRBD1,CASRVAGQGPYAQYF,TGTGCCAGCAGGGTAGCGGGACAGGGGCCTTACGCGCAGTACTTC
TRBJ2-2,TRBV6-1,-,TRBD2,CASSELAGGNTGELFF,TGTGCCAGCAGTGAACTAGCGGGAGGGAATACCGGGGAGCTGTTTTTT
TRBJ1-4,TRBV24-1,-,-,CATSDSNSEKLFF,TGTGCCACCAGTGATTCCAACAGTGAAAAACTGTTTTTT
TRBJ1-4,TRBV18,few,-,CASSPRGLPNEKLFF,TGTGCCAGCTCACCCCGCGGACTTCCTAATGAAAAACTGTTTTTT
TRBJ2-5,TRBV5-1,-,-,CASSLGYSQETQYF,TGCGCCAGCAGCTTGGGTTACAGTCAAGAGACCCAGTACTTC
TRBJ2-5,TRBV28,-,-,CASRKQGGETQYF,TGTGCCAGCAGGAAACAGGGAGGGGAGACCCAGTACTTC
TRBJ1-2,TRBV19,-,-,CASSLRMRDYGYTF,TGTGCCAGTAGTCTAAGGATGAGGGACTATGGCTACACCTTC
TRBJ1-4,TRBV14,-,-,CASSQDSGGRKLFF,TGTGCCAGCAGCCAAGATTCCGGGGGGCGAAAACTGTTTTTT
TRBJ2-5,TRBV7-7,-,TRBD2,CASSLAYGLAGQETQYF,TGTGCTAGCAGCTTAGCCTACGGACTAGCGGGGCAAGAGACCCAGTACTTC